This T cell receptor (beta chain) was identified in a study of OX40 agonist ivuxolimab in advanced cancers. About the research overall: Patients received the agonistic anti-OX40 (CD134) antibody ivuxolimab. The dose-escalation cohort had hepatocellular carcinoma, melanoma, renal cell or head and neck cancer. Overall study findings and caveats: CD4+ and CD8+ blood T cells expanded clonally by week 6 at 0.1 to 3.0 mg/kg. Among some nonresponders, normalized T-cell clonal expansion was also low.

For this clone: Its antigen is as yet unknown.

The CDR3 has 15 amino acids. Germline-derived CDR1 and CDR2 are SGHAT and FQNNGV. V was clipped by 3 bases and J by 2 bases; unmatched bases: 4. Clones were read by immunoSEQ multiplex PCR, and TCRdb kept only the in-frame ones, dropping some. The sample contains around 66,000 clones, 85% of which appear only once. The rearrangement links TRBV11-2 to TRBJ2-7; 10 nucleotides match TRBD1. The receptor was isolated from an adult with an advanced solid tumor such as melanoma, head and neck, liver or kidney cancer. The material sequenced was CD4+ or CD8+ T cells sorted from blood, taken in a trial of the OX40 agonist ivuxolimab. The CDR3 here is CASSLDGQGAYEQYF. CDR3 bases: TGTGCCAGCAGCTTGGATGGACAGGGGGCCTACGAGCAGTACTTC. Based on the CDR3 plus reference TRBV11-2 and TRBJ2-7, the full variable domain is EAGVAQSPRYKIIEKRQSVAFWCNPISGHATLYWYQQILGQGPKLLIQFQNNGVVDDSQLPKDRFSAERLKGVDSTLKIQPAKLEDSAVYLCASSLDGQGAYEQYFGPGTRLTVT.